This section outlines one TCR beta chain sequence together with its context. It lacks a known antigen. Qualities for individual bases were not recorded, and no much larger clone is one base off. The library was produced with the immunoSEQ multiplex PCR assay. For most patients, genomic DNA was isolated with the Qiagen DNeasy Blood and Tissue Kit and shipped frozen to Adaptive Biotechnologies for TCR sequencing. For most patients, high-throughput TCR-beta CDR3 sequencing of genomic DNA was performed by Adaptive Biotechnologies. The study's processing was this. Adaptive's ImmunoSEQ software supplied the TCR sequencing data for about 18 patients, while MiXCR and VDJtools were used to process a few other patients. To correct CD4 versus CD8 sorting errors, sequences present in both subsets at a frequency ratio below 5:1 were removed. CDR3 nucleotide sequences shared by donor and recipient were removed because the origin of these sequences could not be assigned. Alloreactive clones required at least 2-fold expansion over unstimulated cells and minimum CFSE-low frequency of 0.002% (template counts) or 0.001% (read counts). Clones were considered mappable if detected in sequenced pre-transplant spleen, lymph node, or MLR CFSE-low populations of the donor or recipient. Cumulative frequency of alloreactive clones was calculated as a percentage of all sequences weighted by copy number. TCRdb retrieved this table from immuneACCESS and kept in-frame rearrangements only. Not all clones are present; in checked studies, unresolved V genes account for under half, and no reason is known for the remainder. The V and J calls and clone size were taken over from that table, and D and trimming were inferred from the DNA. The sample has 100,000 to 110,000 clones on record, over 75% of them singletons. Clones ranked in the top ten supply around 0.98% of the sample.

This sample is part of a study of graft-versus-host responses after intestinal transplantation (dated by TCRdb to the early 2020s). For the wider study: Recipients received multivisceral, liver-intestinal, or isolated intestinal transplants. Donor T cell macrochimerism was defined as a peak of at least 4% donor T cells among recipient peripheral blood mononuclear cells. Bulk TCR-beta CDR3 sequencing was used to track graft-versus-host and host-versus-graft alloreactive T cell clones in the graft, circulation and bone marrow after intestinal transplantation. The cohort enrolled 20 to 25 intestinal transplant recipients, one of whom was a retransplant, and a few patients without pretransplant specimens were excluded. To identify alloreactive clones, pre-transplant mixed lymphocyte reaction products were sequenced and compared with unstimulated pre-transplant donor and recipient T cells. Every recipient was given anti-thymocyte globulin induction, followed by about three years of maintenance tacrolimus and steroids. Instead of going to the commercial service, samples from a few later patients were sequenced in-house on an Illumina MiSeq and processed with MiXCR. Here is what the overall study found, with its caveats: GvH clones were detected in recipient bone marrow, and some appeared earlier in ileal mucosa or blood, consistent with an intestinal mucosal origin. In patients with donor T cell macrochimerism, the allografts had high GvH to HvG T cell clonal ratios. The relatively low number and heterogeneity of intestinal transplant patients limited the conclusions. Early after transplant, declines in HvG clones were associated with peak levels of circulating GvH clones.

Taken with the paper, the label for time point translates to: cells obtained before transplantation from donor or recipient. CD3+CD4+ and CD3+CD8+ populations were FACS-sorted from unstimulated pre-transplant donor and recipient cells taken from spleen or lymph nodes. Source: unstimulated CD4+ T cells sorted from spleen or lymph node cells, taken before transplant. This TCR derives from a human donor who was the organ donor for an intestinal transplant.

In nucleotides, the sequence is TGTGCCAGTAGTATAGACTCGGCCTCCAATCAGCCCCAGCATTTT. Translation gives CASSIDSASNQPQHF. The chain is made from TRBV19 and TRBJ1-5, with an unclear D gene assignment. Between the V and J ends, shortened by 0 bases and 3 bases respectively, the junction contains 9 bases. The CDR3, cysteine through phenylalanine, is 15 amino acids long. This entry keeps only the CDR3 DNA: 45 bases, framed from base 1. Per the germline V gene (reference sequence), LNHDA is the CDR1 and SQIVND is the CDR2.